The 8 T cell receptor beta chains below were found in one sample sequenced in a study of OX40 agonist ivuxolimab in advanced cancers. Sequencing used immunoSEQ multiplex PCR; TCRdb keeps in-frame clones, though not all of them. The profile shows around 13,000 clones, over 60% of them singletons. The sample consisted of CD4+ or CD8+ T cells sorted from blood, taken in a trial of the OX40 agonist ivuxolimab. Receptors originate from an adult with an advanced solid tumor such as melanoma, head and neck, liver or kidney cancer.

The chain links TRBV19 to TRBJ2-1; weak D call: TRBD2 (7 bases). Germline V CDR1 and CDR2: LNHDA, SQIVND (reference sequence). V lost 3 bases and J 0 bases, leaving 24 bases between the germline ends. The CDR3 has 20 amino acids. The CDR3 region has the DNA TGTGCCAGTAGTATTACGGGGGGCGCAGACGTTATGAGCTCCTACAATGAGCAGTTCTTC. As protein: CASSITGGADVMSSYNEQFF.

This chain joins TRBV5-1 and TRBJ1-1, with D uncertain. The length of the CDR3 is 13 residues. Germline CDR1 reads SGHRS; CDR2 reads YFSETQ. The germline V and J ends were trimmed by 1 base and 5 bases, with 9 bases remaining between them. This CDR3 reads CASSLQVGTEAFF. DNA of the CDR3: TGCGCCAGCAGCTTGCAGGTAGGGACTGAAGCTTTCTTT.

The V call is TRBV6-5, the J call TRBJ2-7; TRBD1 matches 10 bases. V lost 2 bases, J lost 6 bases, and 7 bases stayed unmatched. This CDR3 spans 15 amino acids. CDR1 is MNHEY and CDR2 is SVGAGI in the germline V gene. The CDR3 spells CASSYAGTGAREQYF. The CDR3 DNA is TGTGCCAGCAGTTACGCCGGGACAGGGGCACGCGAGCAGTACTTC.

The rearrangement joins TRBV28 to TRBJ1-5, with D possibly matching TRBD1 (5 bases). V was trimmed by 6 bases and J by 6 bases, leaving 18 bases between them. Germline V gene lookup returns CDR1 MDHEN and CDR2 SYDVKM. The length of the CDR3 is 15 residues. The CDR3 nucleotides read TGTGCCAGCAGACCGTTCTCACGGGGCTTTCAGCCCCAGCATTTT. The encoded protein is CASRPFSRGFQPQHF.

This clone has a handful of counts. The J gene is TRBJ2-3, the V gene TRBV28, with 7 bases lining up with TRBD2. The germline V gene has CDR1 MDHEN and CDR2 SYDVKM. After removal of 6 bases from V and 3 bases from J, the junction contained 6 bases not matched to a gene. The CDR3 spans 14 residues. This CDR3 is CASSHYGGTDTQYF. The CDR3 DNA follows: TGTGCCAGCAGCCACTACGGGGGGACAGATACGCAGTATTTT.

CDR3 in DNA: TGTGCCAGTATACAGTCGTTGGGGAACACTGAAGCTTTCTTT. Amino acid sequence: CASIQSLGNTEAFF. The chain carries TRBV19 and TRBJ1-1; D not certain. Trimming shortened V by 7 bases and J by 1 base, and 13 bases separated the two germline ends. From germline, CDR1 is LNHDA and CDR2 SQIVND (reference sequence). This CDR3 has 14 residues.

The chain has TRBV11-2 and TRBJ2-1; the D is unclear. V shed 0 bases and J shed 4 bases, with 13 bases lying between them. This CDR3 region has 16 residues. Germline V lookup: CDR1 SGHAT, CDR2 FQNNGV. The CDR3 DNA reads TGTGCCAGCAGCTTAGATCTGGAGATGGGATACAATGAGCAGTTCTTC. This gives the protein CASSLDLEMGYNEQFF.

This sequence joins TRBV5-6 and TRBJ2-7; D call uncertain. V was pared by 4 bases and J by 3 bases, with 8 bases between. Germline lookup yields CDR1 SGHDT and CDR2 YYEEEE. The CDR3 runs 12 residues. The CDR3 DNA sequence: TGTGCCAGCAGCCAAGAAGTCTACGAGCAGTACTTC. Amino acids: CASSQEVYEQYF.